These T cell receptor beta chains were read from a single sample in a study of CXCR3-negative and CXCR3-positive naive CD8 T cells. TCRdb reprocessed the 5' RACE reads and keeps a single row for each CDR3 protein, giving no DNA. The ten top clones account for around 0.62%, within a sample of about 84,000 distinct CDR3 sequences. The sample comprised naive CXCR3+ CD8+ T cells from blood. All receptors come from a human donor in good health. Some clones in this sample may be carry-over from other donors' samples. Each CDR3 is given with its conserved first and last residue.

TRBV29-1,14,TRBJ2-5,CSVEETGRQETQYF
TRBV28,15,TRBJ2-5,CAGNPGPVVRETQYF
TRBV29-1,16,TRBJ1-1,CSVDPIGGRKNTEAFF
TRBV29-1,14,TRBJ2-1,CSVEETEAYNEQFF
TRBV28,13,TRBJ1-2,CASSPRTGRGYTF
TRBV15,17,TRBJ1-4,CATSSQPVVATNEKLFF
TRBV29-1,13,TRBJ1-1,CSVRTVSNTEAFF
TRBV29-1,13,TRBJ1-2,CSVVPQGRDGYTF
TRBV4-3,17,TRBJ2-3,CASSDGTSGRGADTQYF
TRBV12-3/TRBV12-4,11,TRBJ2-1,CASSLSREQFF
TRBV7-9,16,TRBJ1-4,CASSRDRGLANEKLFF
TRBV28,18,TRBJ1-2,CASILTSLPGQGFYGYTF
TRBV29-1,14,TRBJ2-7,CSVEIGQGGYEQYF
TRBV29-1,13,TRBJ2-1,CSVEPGSYNEQFF
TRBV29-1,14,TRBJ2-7,CSVVSGSSYYEQYF
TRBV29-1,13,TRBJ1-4,CSVLLGPNEKLFF
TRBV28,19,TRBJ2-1,CASSSPGGSGTPTYNEQFF
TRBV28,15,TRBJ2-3,CASSLGDFNTDTQYF
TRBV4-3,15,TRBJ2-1,CASSQSRGDYNEQFF
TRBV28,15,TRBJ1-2,CASSSTGWGAYGYTF
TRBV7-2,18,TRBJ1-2,CASRDPPVGTGVEDGYTF
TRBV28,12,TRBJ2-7,CAGRLGKYEQYF
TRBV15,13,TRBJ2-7,CATSRGGPYEQYF
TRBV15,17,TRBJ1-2,CATSAAEYEGYNYGYTF
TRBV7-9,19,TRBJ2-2,CASNLSPGQAVSNTGELFF
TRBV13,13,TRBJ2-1,CASSWGLENEQFF
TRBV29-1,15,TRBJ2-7,CSVVGLWGGVYEQYF
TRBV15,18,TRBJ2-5,CATSIQALAGAPGETQYF
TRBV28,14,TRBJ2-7,CASRTRQGIDEQYF
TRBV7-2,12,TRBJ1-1,CASSLVGFEAFF
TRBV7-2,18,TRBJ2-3,CASSLNPRLAGAYDTQYF
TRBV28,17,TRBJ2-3,CASSLPPSGNPPGTQYF
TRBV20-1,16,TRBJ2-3,CSARRYPERGTDTQYF
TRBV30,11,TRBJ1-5,CAWGSNQPQHF
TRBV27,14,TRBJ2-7,CASSLRGAVYEQYF
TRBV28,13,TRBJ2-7,CATTTGVAYEQYF
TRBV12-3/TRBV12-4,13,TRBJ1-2,CASSPTGIYGYTF
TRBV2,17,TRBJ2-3,CASIRGQALSSTDTQYF
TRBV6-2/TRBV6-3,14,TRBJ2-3,CASSYRRNTDTQYF
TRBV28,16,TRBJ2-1,CASSLWASGTHNEQFF
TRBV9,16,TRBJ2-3,CASSSGLAVSTDTQYF
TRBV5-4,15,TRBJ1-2,CASSLVRGPAYGYTF
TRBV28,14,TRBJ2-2,CASSSGAHTGELFF
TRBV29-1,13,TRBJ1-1,CSVEGGGTAEAFF
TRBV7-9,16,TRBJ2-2,CASSFPGQGATGELFF
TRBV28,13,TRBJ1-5,CASKDSPSQPQHF
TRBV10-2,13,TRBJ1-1,CASKDPFLTEAFF
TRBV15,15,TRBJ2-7,CATSRAGGLNYEQYF
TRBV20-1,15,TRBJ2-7,CSASSRSSISYEQYF
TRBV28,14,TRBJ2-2,CASSLLGETGELFF
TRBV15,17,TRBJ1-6,CATSSTLEGPDNSPLHF
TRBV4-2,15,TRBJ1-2,CASSTLTGADYGYTF
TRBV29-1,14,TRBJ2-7,CSVEGTSDSYEQYF
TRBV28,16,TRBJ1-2,CASSLWRGGQGNGYTF
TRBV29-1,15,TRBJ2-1,CSVEDPAARYNEQFF
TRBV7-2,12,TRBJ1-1,CASSFGTSGAFF
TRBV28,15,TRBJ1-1,CASSLSPTGGTEAFF